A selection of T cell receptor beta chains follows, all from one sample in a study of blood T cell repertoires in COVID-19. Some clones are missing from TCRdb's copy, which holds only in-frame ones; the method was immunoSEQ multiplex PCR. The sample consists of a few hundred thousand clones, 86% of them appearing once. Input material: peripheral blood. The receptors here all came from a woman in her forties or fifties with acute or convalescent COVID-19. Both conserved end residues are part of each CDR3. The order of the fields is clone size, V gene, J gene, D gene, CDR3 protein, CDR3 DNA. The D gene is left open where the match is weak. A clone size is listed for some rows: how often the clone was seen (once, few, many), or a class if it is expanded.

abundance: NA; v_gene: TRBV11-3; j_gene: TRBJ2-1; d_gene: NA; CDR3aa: CASSTKRASYNEQFF; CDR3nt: TGTGCCAGCAGCACTAAGCGGGCTTCCTACAATGAGCAGTTCTTC
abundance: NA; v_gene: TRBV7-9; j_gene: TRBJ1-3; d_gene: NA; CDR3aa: CASSLTGSGNTIYF; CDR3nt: TGTGCCAGCAGCTTAACAGGGAGTGGAAACACCATATATTTT
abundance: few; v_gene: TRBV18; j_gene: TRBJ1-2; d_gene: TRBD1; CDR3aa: CASSPGGGGDGYTF; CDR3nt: TGTGCCAGCTCACCAGGAGGAGGGGGCGATGGCTACACCTTC
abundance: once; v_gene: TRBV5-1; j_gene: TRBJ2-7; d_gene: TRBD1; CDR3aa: CASSLDGQGLEQYF; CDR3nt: TGCGCCAGCAGCTTGGATGGACAGGGCCTGGAGCAGTACTTC
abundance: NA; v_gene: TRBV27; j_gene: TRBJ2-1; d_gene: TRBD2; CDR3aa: CASSLYGGTTYNEQFF; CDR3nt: TGTGCCAGCAGTTTATACGGGGGGACCACCTACAATGAGCAGTTCTTC
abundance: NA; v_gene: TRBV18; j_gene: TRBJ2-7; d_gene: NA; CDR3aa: CASSPGGGSRYEQYF; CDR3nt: TGTGCCAGCTCACCAGGTGGGGGGAGCAGGTACGAGCAGTACTTC
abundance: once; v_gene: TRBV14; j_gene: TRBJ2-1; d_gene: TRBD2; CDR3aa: CASSRTSGSNEQFF; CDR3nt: TGTGCCAGCAGCCGGACTAGCGGGAGCAATGAGCAGTTCTTC
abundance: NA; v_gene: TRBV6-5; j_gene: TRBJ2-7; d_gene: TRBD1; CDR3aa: CASSYRGQGKHEQYF; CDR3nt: TGTGCCAGCAGTTACCGGGGACAGGGGAAACACGAGCAGTACTTC
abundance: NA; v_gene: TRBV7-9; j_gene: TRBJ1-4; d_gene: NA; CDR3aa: CASSLGAAFNEKLFF; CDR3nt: TGTGCCAGCAGCTTAGGGGCAGCCTTTAATGAAAAACTGTTTTTT
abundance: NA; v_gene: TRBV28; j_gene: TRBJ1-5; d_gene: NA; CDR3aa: CASSLTENYSNQPQHF; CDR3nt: TGTGCCAGCAGTTTAACAGAAAATTATAGCAATCAGCCCCAGCATTTT
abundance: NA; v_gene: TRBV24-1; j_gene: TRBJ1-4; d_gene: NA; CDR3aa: CATSDLTGEGNEKLFF; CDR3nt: TGTGCCACCAGTGACTTGACTGGAGAGGGAAATGAAAAACTGTTTTTT
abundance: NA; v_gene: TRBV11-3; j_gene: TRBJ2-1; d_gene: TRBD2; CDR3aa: CASSSLAGGPDEQFF; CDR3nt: TGTGCCAGCAGCTCGCTAGCGGGAGGGCCGGATGAGCAGTTCTTC